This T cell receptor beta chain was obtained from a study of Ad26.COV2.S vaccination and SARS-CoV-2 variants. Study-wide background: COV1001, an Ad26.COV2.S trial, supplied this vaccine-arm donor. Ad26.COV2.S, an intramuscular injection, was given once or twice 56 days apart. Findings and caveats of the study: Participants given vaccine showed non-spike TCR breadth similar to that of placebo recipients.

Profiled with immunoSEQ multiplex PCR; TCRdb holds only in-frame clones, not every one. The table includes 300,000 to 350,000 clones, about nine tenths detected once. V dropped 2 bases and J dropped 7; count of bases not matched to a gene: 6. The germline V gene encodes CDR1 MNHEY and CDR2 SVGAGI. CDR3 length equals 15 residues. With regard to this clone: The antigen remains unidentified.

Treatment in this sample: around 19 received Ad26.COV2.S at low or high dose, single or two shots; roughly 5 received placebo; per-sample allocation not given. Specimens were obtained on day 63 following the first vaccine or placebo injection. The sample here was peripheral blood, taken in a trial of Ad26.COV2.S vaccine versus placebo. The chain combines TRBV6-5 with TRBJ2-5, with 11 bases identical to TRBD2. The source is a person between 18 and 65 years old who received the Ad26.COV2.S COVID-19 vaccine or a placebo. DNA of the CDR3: TGTGCCAGCAGTTACCATACTAGCGGGGGACCGACCCAGTACTTC. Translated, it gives CASSYHTSGGPTQYF.